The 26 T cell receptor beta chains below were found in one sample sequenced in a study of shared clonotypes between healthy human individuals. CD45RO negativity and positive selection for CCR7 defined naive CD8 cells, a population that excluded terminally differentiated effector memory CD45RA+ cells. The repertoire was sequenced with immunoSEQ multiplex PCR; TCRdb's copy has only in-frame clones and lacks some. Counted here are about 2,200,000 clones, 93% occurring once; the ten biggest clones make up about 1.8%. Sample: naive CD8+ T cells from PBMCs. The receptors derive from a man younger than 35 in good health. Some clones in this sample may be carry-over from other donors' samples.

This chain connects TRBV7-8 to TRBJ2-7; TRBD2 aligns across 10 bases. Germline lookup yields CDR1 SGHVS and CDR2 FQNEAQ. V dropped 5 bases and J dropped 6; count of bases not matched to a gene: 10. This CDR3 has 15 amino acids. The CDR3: CASSPFLAGAPEQYF. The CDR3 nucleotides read TGTGCCAGCAGCCCATTTCTAGCGGGAGCACCCGAGCAGTACTTC.

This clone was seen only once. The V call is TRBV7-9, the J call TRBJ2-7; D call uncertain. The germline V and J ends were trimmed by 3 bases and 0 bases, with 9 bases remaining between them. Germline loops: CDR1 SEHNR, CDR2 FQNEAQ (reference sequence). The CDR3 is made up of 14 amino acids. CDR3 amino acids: CASSFGSPSYEQYF. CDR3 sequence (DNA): TGTGCCAGCAGCTTCGGCAGCCCCTCCTACGAGCAGTACTTC.

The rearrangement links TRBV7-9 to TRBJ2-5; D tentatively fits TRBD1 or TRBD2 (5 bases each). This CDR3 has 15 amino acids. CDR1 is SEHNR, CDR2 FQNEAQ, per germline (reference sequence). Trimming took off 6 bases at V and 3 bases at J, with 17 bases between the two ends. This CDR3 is CASSSPPREKETQYF. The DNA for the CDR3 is TGTGCCAGCAGTTCTCCCCCCAGGGAGAAAGAGACCCAGTACTTC.

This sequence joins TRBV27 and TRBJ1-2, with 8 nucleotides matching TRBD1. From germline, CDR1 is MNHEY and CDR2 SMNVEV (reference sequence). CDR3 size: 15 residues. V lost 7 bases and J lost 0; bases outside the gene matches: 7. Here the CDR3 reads CASKDRASSNYGYTF. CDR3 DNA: TGTGCCAGCAAGGACAGGGCGAGTTCTAACTATGGCTACACCTTC.

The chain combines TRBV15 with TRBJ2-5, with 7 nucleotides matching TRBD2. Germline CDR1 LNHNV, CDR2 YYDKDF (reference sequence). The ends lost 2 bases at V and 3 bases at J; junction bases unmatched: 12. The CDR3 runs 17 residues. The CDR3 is CATSRRLAPTAKETQYF. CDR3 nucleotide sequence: TGTGCCACCAGCAGACGACTAGCACCTACAGCGAAAGAGACCCAGTACTTC.

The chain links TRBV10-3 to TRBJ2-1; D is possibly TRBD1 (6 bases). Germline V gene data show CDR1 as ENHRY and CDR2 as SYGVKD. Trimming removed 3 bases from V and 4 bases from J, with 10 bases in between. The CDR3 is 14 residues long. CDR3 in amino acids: CAISDSRGYNEQFF. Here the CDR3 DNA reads TGTGCCATCAGTGATTCAAGGGGGTACAATGAGCAGTTCTTC.

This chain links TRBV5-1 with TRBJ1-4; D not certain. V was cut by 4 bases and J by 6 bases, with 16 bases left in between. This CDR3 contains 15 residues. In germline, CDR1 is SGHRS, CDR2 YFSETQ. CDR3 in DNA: TGCGCCAGCAGCCCTAACGGGCAGGTATATGAAAAACTGTTTTTT. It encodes CASSPNGQVYEKLFF.

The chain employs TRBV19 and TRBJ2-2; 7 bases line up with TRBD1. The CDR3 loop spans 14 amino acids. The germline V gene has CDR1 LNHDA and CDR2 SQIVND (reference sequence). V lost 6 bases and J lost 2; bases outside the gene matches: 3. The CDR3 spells CASSRDRNTGELFF. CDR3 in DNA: TGTGCCAGTAGCCGGGACAGAAACACCGGGGAGCTGTTTTTT. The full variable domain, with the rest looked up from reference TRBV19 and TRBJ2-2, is DGGITQSPKYLFRKEGQNVTLSCEQNLNHDAMYWYRQDPGQGLRLIYYSQIVNDFQKGDIAEGYSVSREKKESFPLTVTSAQKNPTAFYLCASSRDRNTGELFFGEGSRLTVL.

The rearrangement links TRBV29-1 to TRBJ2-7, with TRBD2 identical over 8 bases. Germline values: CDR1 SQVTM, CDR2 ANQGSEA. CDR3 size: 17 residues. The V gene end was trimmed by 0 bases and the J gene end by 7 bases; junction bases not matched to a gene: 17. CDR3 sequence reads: CSVEEVVLAGSGGEQYF. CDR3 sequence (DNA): TGCAGCGTTGAAGAAGTAGTCCTAGCGGGCTCCGGGGGGGAGCAGTACTTC.

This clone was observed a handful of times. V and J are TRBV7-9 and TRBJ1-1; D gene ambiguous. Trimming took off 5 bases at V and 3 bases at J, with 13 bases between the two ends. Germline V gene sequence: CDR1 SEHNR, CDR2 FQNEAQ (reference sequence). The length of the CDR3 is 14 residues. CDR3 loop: CASSPLRVYTEAFF. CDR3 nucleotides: TGTGCCAGCAGCCCATTAAGGGTATACACTGAAGCTTTCTTT.

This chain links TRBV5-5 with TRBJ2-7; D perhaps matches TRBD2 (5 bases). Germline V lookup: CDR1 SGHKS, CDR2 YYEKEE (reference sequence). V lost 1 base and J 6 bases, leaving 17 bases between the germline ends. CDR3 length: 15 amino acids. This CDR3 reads CASSLSWLAAFEQYF. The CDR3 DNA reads TGTGCCAGCAGCTTGAGTTGGCTAGCTGCTTTCGAGCAGTACTTC.

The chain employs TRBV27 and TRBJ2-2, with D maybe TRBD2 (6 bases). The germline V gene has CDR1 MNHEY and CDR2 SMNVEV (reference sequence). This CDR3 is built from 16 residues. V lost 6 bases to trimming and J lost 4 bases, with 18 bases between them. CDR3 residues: CASRNAPRGFTGELFF. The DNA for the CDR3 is TGTGCCAGCAGAAACGCCCCTCGGGGGTTCACCGGGGAGCTGTTTTTT.

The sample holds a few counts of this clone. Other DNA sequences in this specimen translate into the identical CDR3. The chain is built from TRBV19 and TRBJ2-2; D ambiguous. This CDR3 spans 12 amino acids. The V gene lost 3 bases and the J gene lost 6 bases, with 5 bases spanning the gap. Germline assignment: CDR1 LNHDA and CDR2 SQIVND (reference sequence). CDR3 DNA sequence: TGTGCCAGTAGTATCTCGGCCGGGGAGCTGTTTTTT. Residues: CASSISAGELFF.

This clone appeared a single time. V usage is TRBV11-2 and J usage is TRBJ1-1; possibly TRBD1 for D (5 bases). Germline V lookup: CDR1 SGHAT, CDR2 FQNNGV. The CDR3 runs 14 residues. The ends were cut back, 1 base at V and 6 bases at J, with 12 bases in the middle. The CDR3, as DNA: TGTGCCAGCAGCTTAGTAATTAGGGGCCCTGAAGCTTTCTTT. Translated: CASSLVIRGPEAFF.

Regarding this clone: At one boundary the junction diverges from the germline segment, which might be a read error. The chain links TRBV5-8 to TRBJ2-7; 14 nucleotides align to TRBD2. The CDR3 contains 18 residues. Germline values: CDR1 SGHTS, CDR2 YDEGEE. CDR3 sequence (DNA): TGCGCCAGCAGCCAAGATTTTAGCGGACTAGCGGGGGGCTACGAGCAGTACTTC. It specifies CASSQDFSGLAGGYEQYF.

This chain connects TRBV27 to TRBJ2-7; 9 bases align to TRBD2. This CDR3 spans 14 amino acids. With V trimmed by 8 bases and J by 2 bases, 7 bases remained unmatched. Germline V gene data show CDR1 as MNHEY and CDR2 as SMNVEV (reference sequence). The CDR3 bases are TGTGCCAGCGCCCTAGCGGGGCTCCCCTACGAGCAGTACTTC. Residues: CASALAGLPYEQYF.

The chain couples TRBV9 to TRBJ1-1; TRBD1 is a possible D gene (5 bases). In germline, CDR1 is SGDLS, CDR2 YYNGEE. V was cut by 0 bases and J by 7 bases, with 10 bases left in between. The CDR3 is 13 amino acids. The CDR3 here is CASSVVGGNEAFF. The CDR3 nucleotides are TGTGCCAGCAGCGTAGTCGGGGGAAATGAAGCTTTCTTT.

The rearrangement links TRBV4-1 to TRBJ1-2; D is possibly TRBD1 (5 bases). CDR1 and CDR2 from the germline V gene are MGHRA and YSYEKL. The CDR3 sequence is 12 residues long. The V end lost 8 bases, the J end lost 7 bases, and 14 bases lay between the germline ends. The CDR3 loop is CASRTAGVGYTF. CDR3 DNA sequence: TGCGCCAGCCGGACCGCGGGGGTTGGCTACACCTTC.

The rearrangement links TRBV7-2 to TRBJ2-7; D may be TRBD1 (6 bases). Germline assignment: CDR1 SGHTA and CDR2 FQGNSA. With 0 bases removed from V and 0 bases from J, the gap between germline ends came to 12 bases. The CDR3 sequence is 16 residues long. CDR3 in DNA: TGTGCCAGCAGCTTAGCAGTCCAGGGGTACTCCTACGAGCAGTACTTC. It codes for CASSLAVQGYSYEQYF.

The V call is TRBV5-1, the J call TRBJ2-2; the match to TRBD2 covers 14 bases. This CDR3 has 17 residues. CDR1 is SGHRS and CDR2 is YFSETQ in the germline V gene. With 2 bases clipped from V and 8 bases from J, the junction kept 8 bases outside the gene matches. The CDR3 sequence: CASSLGPGLAGVGELFF. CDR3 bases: TGCGCCAGCAGCTTAGGCCCGGGACTAGCGGGAGTAGGGGAGCTGTTTTTT.

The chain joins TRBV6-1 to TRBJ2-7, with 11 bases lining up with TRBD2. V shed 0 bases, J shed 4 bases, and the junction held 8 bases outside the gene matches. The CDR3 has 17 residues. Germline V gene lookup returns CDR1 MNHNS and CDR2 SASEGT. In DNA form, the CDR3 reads TGTGCCAGCAGTGAAGCGCTGTCACTAGCGGGAGCATACGAGCAGTACTTC. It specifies CASSEALSLAGAYEQYF.

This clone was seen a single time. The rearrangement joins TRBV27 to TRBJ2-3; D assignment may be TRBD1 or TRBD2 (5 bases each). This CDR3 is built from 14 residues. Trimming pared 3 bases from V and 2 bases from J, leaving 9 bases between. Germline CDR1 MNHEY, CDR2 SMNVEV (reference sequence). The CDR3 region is CASSFGAVTDTQYF. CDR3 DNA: TGTGCCAGCAGTTTCGGGGCAGTCACAGATACGCAGTATTTT.

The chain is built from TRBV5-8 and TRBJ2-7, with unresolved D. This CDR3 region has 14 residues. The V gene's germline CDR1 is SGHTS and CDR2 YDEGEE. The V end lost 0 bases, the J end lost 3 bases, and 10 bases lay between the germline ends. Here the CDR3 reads CASSLEARVYEQYF. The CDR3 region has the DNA TGTGCCAGCAGCTTGGAGGCCAGAGTCTACGAGCAGTACTTC. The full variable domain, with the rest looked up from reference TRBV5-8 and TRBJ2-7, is EAGVTQSPTHLIKTRGQQATLRCSPISGHTSVYWYQQALGLGLQFLLWYDEGEERNRGNFPPRFSGRQFPNYSSELNVNALELEDSALYLCASSLEARVYEQYFGPGTRLTVT.

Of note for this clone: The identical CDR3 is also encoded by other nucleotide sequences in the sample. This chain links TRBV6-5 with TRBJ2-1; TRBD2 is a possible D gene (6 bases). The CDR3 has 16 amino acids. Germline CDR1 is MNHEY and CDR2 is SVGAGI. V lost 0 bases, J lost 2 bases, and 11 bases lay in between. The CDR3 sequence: CASSYSTGVAYNEQFF. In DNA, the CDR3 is TGTGCCAGCAGTTACTCGACGGGAGTGGCCTACAATGAGCAGTTCTTC.

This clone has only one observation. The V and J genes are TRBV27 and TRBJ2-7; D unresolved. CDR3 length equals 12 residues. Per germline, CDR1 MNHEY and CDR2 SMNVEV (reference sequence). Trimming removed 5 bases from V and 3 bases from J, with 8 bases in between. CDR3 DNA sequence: TGTGCCAGCAGTGACTTGTACTACGAGCAGTACTTC. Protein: CASSDLYYEQYF.

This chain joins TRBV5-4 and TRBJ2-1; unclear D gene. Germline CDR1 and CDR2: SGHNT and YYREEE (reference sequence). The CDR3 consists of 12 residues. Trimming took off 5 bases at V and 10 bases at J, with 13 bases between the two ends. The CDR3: CASRSDPREQFF. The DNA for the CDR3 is TGTGCCAGCAGATCTGACCCTCGGGAGCAGTTCTTC.